This T cell receptor beta chain was identified during a study of CD8 T cells in Susac syndrome. An input of about 0.5 to 1 ug of RNA was subjected to reverse transcription using random hexamers. TCRdb reanalysed the immunoSEQ multiplex PCR reads using MiXCR and keeps one entry per CDR3 protein. The sample includes tens of thousands of distinct CDR3 sequences, about 92% of them seen just once. Details on this clonotype: Its antigen is not known.

Study results and limitations: It was acknowledged by the study that relatively few individuals were included in its TCR sequencing and HLA analysis. CD4+ T cell repertoires in Susac syndrome lacked clonal expansion.

The V gene lost 4 bases and the J gene lost 13 bases, with 17 bases spanning the gap. CDR3 size: 14 residues. CDR1 and CDR2 from the germline V gene are LGHDT and YNNKEL (reference sequence). The chain couples TRBV3-1 to TRBJ1-6; TRBD1 might be the D (6 bases). The TCR was taken from a human donor with Susac syndrome. Sequencing was carried out using CD4+ T cells from PBMCs. The CDR3 nucleotides are TGTGCCAGCAGCCCCCTTGCGGGGACACCCCCCCTCCACTTT. Its protein is CASSPLAGTPPLHF. Combining the CDR3 with reference TRBV3-1 and TRBJ1-6 gives the whole variable domain DTAVSQTPKYLVTQMGNDKSIKCEQNLGHDTMYWYKQDSKKFLKIMFSYNNKELIINETVPNRFSPKSPDKAHLNLHINSLELGDSAVYFCASSPLAGTPPLHFGNGTRLTVT.